One and the same sample provided the 13 T cell receptor beta chains below, sequenced in a study of blood T cell repertoires in COVID-19. Repertoires were generated with immunoSEQ multiplex PCR, while TCRdb's copy carries only in-frame clones and drops some. This sample has tens of thousands of clones, with nearly 90% found just once. Sequencing was carried out using peripheral blood. Every receptor here comes from a human donor in a cohort sampled during active COVID-19.

The chain carries TRBV14 and TRBJ2-7; D is possibly TRBD2 (5 bases). Germline V CDR1 and CDR2: SGHDN, FVKESK. The CDR3 loop spans 13 amino acids. Trimming took 4 bases from V and 5 from J, leaving 12 bases between them. CDR3 sequence: CASSPLVGNEQYF. The CDR3 bases are TGTGCCAGCAGCCCCTTGGTCGGGAACGAGCAGTACTTC.

The rearrangement uses TRBV3-1 (or the pseudogene TRBV3-2) and TRBJ2-3, with 12 bases lining up with TRBD2. After removal of 3 bases from V and 4 bases from J, the junction contained 8 bases not matched to a gene. Germline CDR1 reads LGHDT; CDR2 reads YNNKEL (reference sequence). This CDR3 comprises 17 residues. The CDR3 DNA follows: TGTGCCAGCAGCCATAGACTAGCGGGGGCCTTAGCAGATACGCAGTATTTT. Translated, it gives CASSHRLAGALADTQYF.

The J gene is TRBJ1-1, the V gene TRBV19; D might be TRBD1 (5 bases). This CDR3 is built from 14 residues. V was clipped by 7 bases and J by 4 bases, with 16 bases between them. Germline CDR1 LNHDA, CDR2 SQIVND (reference sequence). CDR3 in DNA: TGTGCCAGTATTCAGGGTACGCGCCTCACTGAAGCTTTCTTT. This gives the protein CASIQGTRLTEAFF.

The chain uses TRBV18 and TRBJ2-1, with TRBD1 as a possible D gene (5 bases). CDR1 and CDR2 (germline): KGHSH, LQKENI. The CDR3 extends over 14 amino acids. The V and J ends lost 1 base and 6 bases respectively, with 10 bases between them. The CDR3 DNA follows: TGTGCCAGCTCACCACGGGGCGATGGCAATGAGCAGTTCTTC. Translated, it gives CASSPRGDGNEQFF. The full variable domain, rest sourced from reference TRBV18 and TRBJ2-1, is NAGVMQNPRHLVRRRGQEARLRCSPMKGHSHVYWYRQLPEEGLKFMVYLQKENIIDESGMPKERFSAEFPKEGPSILRIQQVVRGDSAAYFCASSPRGDGNEQFFGPGTRLTVL.

This clone was detected a few times. The chain employs TRBV5-6 and TRBJ1-5; D gene ambiguous. Trimming left V 6 bases short and J 4 bases short, with 17 bases between. The germline CDR1 and CDR2 sequences are SGHDT and YYEEEE. This CDR3 comprises 15 residues. The chain's CDR3 is CASIKNGVGNQPQHF. In DNA form, the CDR3 reads TGTGCCAGCATCAAGAACGGGGTTGGGAATCAGCCCCAGCATTTT.

This chain joins TRBV6-6 and TRBJ2-3; possible D gene TRBD2, 6 bases. Per germline, CDR1 MNHNY and CDR2 SVGAGI (reference sequence). V was cut by 6 bases and J by 6 bases, with 13 bases left in between. CDR3 length equals 13 residues. This CDR3 reads CASSAFGGDTQYF. CDR3 coding DNA: TGTGCCAGCAGCGCCTTTGGGGGGGATACGCAGTATTTT.

The chain is built from TRBV4-2 and TRBJ2-5; 11 nucleotides agree with TRBD2. Germline CDR1 LGHNA, CDR2 YNFKEQ. V lost 2 bases to trimming and J lost 5 bases; unmatched junction nucleotides: 10. The CDR3 extends over 17 amino acids. CDR3 amino acids: CASSQSAGVAGGETQYF. Here the CDR3 DNA reads TGTGCCAGCAGCCAATCTGCCGGGGTAGCGGGAGGGGAGACCCAGTACTTC.

In its sample, this clone was seen a few times. The genes are TRBV29-1 and TRBJ2-5, with TRBD1 matching 9 bases. This CDR3 comprises 15 residues. Germline V gene lookup returns CDR1 SQVTM and CDR2 ANQGSEA. The V segment lost 2 bases and the J segment 6 bases; nucleotides outside the gene matches: 10. The CDR3 coding sequence is TGCAGCGTTGAAATTCAAACAGGGGGCCAGCAGACCCAGTACTTC. Protein sequence: CSVEIQTGGQQTQYF.

J is TRBJ1-3 and V is TRBV7-8; 7 bases fit TRBD1. The V and J ends lost 3 bases and 3 bases, in that order; junction bases with no gene match: 8. Germline CDR1 is SGHVS and CDR2 is FQNEAQ. The CDR3 contains 16 residues. CDR3 nucleotide sequence: TGTGCCAGCAGCTTGGTGACAGGGATGTATGGAAACACCATATATTTT. It is translated as CASSLVTGMYGNTIYF.

This rearrangement joins TRBV3-1 (or the pseudogene TRBV3-2) to TRBJ1-6; no firm D call. The CDR3 runs 14 residues. Germline CDR1 is LGHDT and CDR2 is YNNKEL (reference sequence). Trimming took off 4 bases at V and 5 bases at J, with 9 bases between the two ends. The CDR3 DNA reads TGTGCCAGCAGCCGCCTATCGGATAATTCACCCCTCCACTTT. Amino acids: CASSRLSDNSPLHF.

V is TRBV27 and J is TRBJ2-5, with 11 bases that match TRBD2. The CDR3 has 15 amino acids. The V and J ends lost 6 bases and 5 bases, in that order; junction bases with no gene match: 8. Germline values: CDR1 MNHEY, CDR2 SMNVEV (reference sequence). CDR3 nucleotide sequence: TGTGCCAGCAGCCGACTAGCGGGATTGGAGGAGACCCAGTACTTC. This gives the protein CASSRLAGLEETQYF.

This chain uses TRBV10-3 with TRBJ1-5; tentative D call: TRBD1 (6 bases). The CDR3 length is 17 residues. Germline loops: CDR1 ENHRY, CDR2 SYGVKD. Trimming stripped 0 bases from V and 1 base from J, with 13 bases between. DNA of the CDR3: TGTGCCATCAGTGAGTCTCTCACAGGGCAGAGCAATCAGCCCCAGCATTTT. Encoded protein: CAISESLTGQSNQPQHF.

V is TRBV30 and J is TRBJ2-7; 9 bases match TRBD2. V shed 3 bases, J shed 6 bases, and the junction held 6 bases outside the gene matches. Germline CDR1 GTSNPN, CDR2 SVGIG (reference sequence). CDR3 length equals 13 residues. This CDR3 reads CAWRGGGRGEQYF. DNA for the CDR3: TGTGCCTGGAGAGGTGGCGGGAGGGGCGAGCAGTACTTC.